This T cell receptor (beta chain) was identified during a study of beta chain features in type 1 diabetes (dated by TCRdb to 2016 to 2018). Regarding the research as a whole: No differences in mean age, gender distribution, total cell number or subset yield were found between patients and healthy donors. A total of 85 million to 110 million sorted cells were examined across all samples, and RNA yield correlated strongly with the number of cells per subset. The study compared TCRB repertoires of sorted circulating CD4+ T cell subsets between recently diagnosed type 1 diabetes patients and matched healthy donors. Regulatory and stem cell-like memory subsets were isolated from only 8 patients and 8 healthy donors, whereas naive and central memory subsets came from all 30 or so donors. The investigation overall reported the following: A moderate but significant shortening of TCRB CDR3 length was observed in type 1 diabetes patients in all four CD4+ subsets. At VDJ recombination sites, type 1 diabetes patients had fewer insertions and more deleted nucleotides, which implies abnormalities in thymic rearrangement. Because the HLA sub-analyses included only small numbers of individuals, any influence of HLA type on TCRB rearrangement was left unresolved. PCR might favor shorter templates, but patient and control samples were amplified and corrected together, so any skew would affect both groups equally. The naive, central memory and regulatory TCRB repertoires appeared to resemble one another more closely among patients than among healthy donors. Because cDNA rather than genomic DNA was sequenced, highly expressing activated cells could have been over-represented, although no difference in activation and CD3 levels was found between groups.

The entire isolated RNA was reverse transcribed using the High Capacity cDNA Reverse Transcription Kit, and thus expressed TCRB transcripts were sequenced. Naive, central memory and regulatory T cell samples underwent deep immunoSEQ sequencing, averaging about 3.3 million total reads per sample. Sorted cells were lysed in RLT buffer, and RNA was extracted using DNase-treated RNeasy Micro or Mini kits according to cell number. To prevent cross-contamination, each cell subset was processed individually, whereas patient and healthy donor samples were processed jointly. The immunoSEQ multiplex PCR was used to amplify TCRB sequences from cDNA, yielding 87-bp fragments that span the CDR3 region. Sequencing of the amplicons was performed on the Illumina HiSeq platform. On the study's bioinformatics: Synthetic template baselines were used to correct PCR bias computationally, reads within Hamming distance 2 were collapsed together, and singletons that could not be merged were discarded. Reads were aligned to IMGT to assign V, D and J genes, CDR3 length, and insertions or deletions at six rearrangement sites. Within each subset, clonotype counts were normalized to sorted cell number, and only after that were true diversity and Gini coefficients computed with the tcR R package. Repertoire sharing was quantified using the overlap coefficient calculated on TCRB nucleotide sequences. Out-of-frame TCRB sequences from naive cells were analyzed as a proxy for the pre-selection repertoire. TCRdb holds this immuneACCESS table with in-frame rearrangements only. Some clones are missing; in checked studies, unresolved V genes explain under half, and the rest has no known cause. Clone size and V and J calls were adopted from that table, with D and trimming inferred from the DNA. Recorded for this sample are 500,000 to 800,000 clones; 9.5% to 15% of them occurred a single time. About 0.11% of the sample goes to the ten largest clones.

The germline V gene provides CDR1 LGHNA and CDR2 YSLEER. From cysteine to phenylalanine, the CDR3 is 14 amino acids long. Only CDR3 DNA remains: 42 bases, in frame from the first base. The V end gives up 4 bases and the J end 5 bases, leaving 3 bases in the junction not matched to a gene. From each donor, a single peripheral blood sample of 95 to 150 mL on average was drawn into heparinised tubes. A BD FACSAria II and a panel including CD45RO, CCR7, CD25, CD127, CD95 and CD27 were used to sort naive, central memory, regulatory and stem cell-like memory CD4+ T cells. Purity was above 95% for every sorted population. PBMCs were separated immediately by Lymphoprep density gradient centrifugation and were stained directly, without being cultured. So that batch effects would be minimized, each experiment stained and sorted samples in pairs, pairing one healthy donor with one patient. This clone has more than one count but fewer than ten. There is no known antigen for this receptor. Per-nucleotide qualities are absent, and no much larger clonotype sits a single base away.

The chain links TRBV4-3 with TRBJ1-5; the central 9 bases match TRBD1. Sample: naive CD4+ T cells from blood. The cell subset or site label, as the study defines it: true naive CD4+ T cells. The clonotype originates from a man aged 25-45 years with type 1 diabetes. The CDR3 is CASSPGQGDQPQHF. The DNA sequence is given as TGCGCCAGCAGCCCGGGACAGGGCGATCAGCCCCAGCATTTT.